This T cell receptor (delta chain) was obtained from a study of Vδ1+ human thymocytes. Germline CDR1 and CDR2: TSWWSYY and QGS. The CDR3 length is 18 residues. The germline V and J ends were trimmed by 4 bases and 7 bases, with 28 bases remaining between them. The template was reverse-transcribed extracted RNA. Pooled V-gene forward primers with one constant-region reverse primer generated the CDR3 amplicons by multiplex PCR. TCRdb re-called the multiplex PCR reads using CATT. The sample has more than 50,000 delta-chain clones, 15% to 20% seen once. After alphabeta T cell depletion, CD3+ Vdelta1+ Vdelta2- thymocytes were sorted. For this clone: The antigen is unknown.

Study findings and constraints: Bulk data may be misread because of unexpected Vdelta2 sequences. Donors shared many TRG clonotypes but few TRD clonotypes. In the thymus, TRG and TRD repertoires looked highly polyclonal with Gaussian CDR3 lengths. Unlike peripheral blood Vdelta1+ controls, thymic delta-chain sequences included roughly 18% Vdelta2 and few Vdelta3.

The source is a boy in the first two years of life who had congenital heart surgery. Sequencing was done on a sample of Vdelta1+ gamma-delta thymocytes from the thymus. Subset: FACS-sorted CD3+ TCRalphabeta- TCRVdelta1+ TCRVdelta2- thymocytes. The chain couples TRDV1 to TRDJ1; perhaps TRDD2 as D (5 bases). CDR3 residues: CALGGTGLPWQYPRKLIF. CDR3 coding DNA: TGTGCTCTTGGGGGAACCGGTCTTCCCTGGCAGTATCCCCGTAAACTCATCTTT.